This T cell receptor beta chain was sequenced for a study of shared clonotypes between healthy human individuals. As to this clone: The same CDR3 arises from other DNA sequences in this sample as well.

V was trimmed by 1 base and J by 4 bases, leaving 11 bases between them. Germline assignment: CDR1 SGHRS and CDR2 YFSETQ. This CDR3 spans 15 amino acids. All donors were healthy HIV-negative adults lacking recent acute infections or vaccinations. The CD4+ fraction was divided into a CD45RA+ naive subset and a CD45RA-negative memory subset. It was at deep level that the assay was run. Per the original data handling: ImmunoSEQ output lacked quality scores and full-length reads, limiting matched filtering. Sequenced by immunoSEQ multiplex PCR; TCRdb stores in-frame clones only, minus some. V, J and clone size were drawn from that table, and D and trimming were deduced from the DNA. There are about 2 million clones in the sample; 85% to 95% occur only once, and around 0.13% lies in the top ten.

This TCR was recovered from a man aged 18 to 30 in good health. Material: naive CD4+ T cells sorted from blood. Stated subset: CD45RA+ positively selected. V is TRBV5-1 and J is TRBJ1-4; possible D gene TRBD1, 6 bases. Here the CDR3 reads CASSLTGTSNEKLFF. The CDR3, as DNA: TGCGCCAGCAGCTTGACGGGGACAAGTAATGAAAAACTGTTTTTT.